The sequence of this T cell receptor beta chain was determined in a study of a mutant IDH1 vaccine in newly diagnosed glioma. In the study overall: The treated population exhibited a male proportion of about 60%, a female proportion of about 38%, and a mean age of about 40 years. Every participant had undergone radiotherapy, temozolomide, or both before, and most underwent both. The study, taken as a whole, reports: Changes to the top peripheral T cell clonotypes appeared unrelated to pseudoprogression.

Indicated time point: baseline, week 1 (first vaccination visit). Treatment given: pre-vaccination baseline after standard-of-care therapy. Donor tumors were new WHO grade 3 or 4 IDH1-mutant, ATRX-lost astrocytomas. The repertoire was sequenced with immunoSEQ multiplex PCR; TCRdb's copy has only in-frame clones and lacks some. The sample gives approximately 35,000 clones, 75% to 90% of which show up once; around 5% is in the top ten. This CDR3 is built from 14 residues. Trimming removed 6 bases from V and 4 bases from J; junction bases left unmatched: 5. Germline assignment: CDR1 LNHNV and CDR2 YYDKDF (reference sequence). As regards this clone: Antigen: not known.

Sequences were derived from PBMCs, sampled from a glioma patient treated with radiotherapy, temozolomide or both. V is TRBV15 and J is TRBJ1-4, with TRBD1 identical over 7 bases. The TCR originated in a woman in her forties with glioma. Here the CDR3 reads CATRPGDSNEKLFF. Written as DNA, the CDR3 is TGTGCCACCAGGCCGGGGGACAGTAATGAAAAACTGTTTTTT.